The entry below gives a single TCR beta chain sequence along with its context. Authors' processing steps: Amplifying reference gene primers gave estimates of nucleated cell counts. Data came from immunoSEQ multiplex PCR; TCRdb stores just in-frame clones and leaves some out. Clone size and V and J calls were adopted from that table, with D and trimming inferred from the DNA. The sample includes around 150,000 clones, around 85% seen only once; the top ten take roughly 8%. The data belong to a study of blood T cell repertoires in COVID-19. As for the study in general: Acute and convalescent COVID-19 specimens originated in the United States, Italy and Spain. Nucleic acid was either cDNA or gDNA, and it came from T cells, B-cell-depleted T cells, or PBMCs.

Germline assignment: CDR1 MNHEY and CDR2 SMNVEV (reference sequence). Losses at the gene ends were 6 bases for V and 4 bases for J; bases not matched to a gene: 5. This CDR3 is built from 15 residues. This sequence joins TRBV27 and TRBJ2-2; 10 nucleotides agree with TRBD2. The sequenced sample was peripheral blood. This receptor was obtained from a man between 60 and 70 years old with acute or convalescent COVID-19. The CDR3: CASRTLAGATGELFF. The DNA for the CDR3 is TGTGCCAGCAGAACCCTAGCGGGAGCCACCGGGGAGCTGTTTTTT.